These 25 T cell receptor beta chains originate from one sample sequenced in a study of T cells in Graves' hyperthyroidism and ophthalmopathy (dated by TCRdb to about 2019). The receptor library was made with multiplex PCR. Sequenced on an Illumina HiSeq 2000. Amplification of TCR beta CDR3 regions was carried out from RNA transcripts. The TCR CDR3 was subjected to a first round of RT-PCR using the HTBI primer set and the Qiagen OneStep RT-PCR kit. TCRdb reprocessing: public reads trimmed at Q25 with fastp, clones called with MiXCR, in-frame beta chains kept. Each CDR3 protein appears once, grouped with its most common genes and DNA. The sample yields 400,000 or so distinct CDR3 sequences; 13% to 15% were counted once. Clones ranked in the top ten supply about 21% of the sample. Sequencing was carried out using blood. The receptors were gathered from a woman aged 60 to 75 with Graves' ophthalmopathy.

This clonotype was observed at least ten times. Here the CDR3 reads CASSSTGKVYEQYF. The DNA of the CDR3 is TGTGCCAGCAGCTCGACAGGGAAGGTCTACGAGCAGTACTTC. This chain joins TRBV12-3 or TRBV12-4 and TRBJ2-7; 7 bases are shared with TRBD1. V lost 6 bases, J lost 3 bases, and 8 bases stayed unmatched. The CDR3 has 14 amino acids.

This clonotype was recorded at least ten times. The chain uses TRBV3-1 and TRBJ2-7; tentative D call: TRBD2 (6 bases). This CDR3 is built from 15 residues. V gave up 4 bases and J gave up 3 bases, with 16 bases separating them. CDR1 is LGHDT, CDR2 YNNKEL, per germline (reference sequence). This chain's CDR3 is CASSPGGTGLYEQYF. The CDR3 coding sequence is TGTGCCAGCAGCCCTGGCGGGACTGGCCTCTACGAGCAGTACTTC.

The V gene is TRBV7-3, the J gene TRBJ2-1; no reliable D call. The V end lost 3 bases, the J end lost 6 bases, and 12 bases lay between the germline ends. The CDR3 spans 14 residues. Germline CDR1 SGHTA, CDR2 FQGTGA. CDR3 protein: CASSFRTSSNEQFF. For the CDR3, the DNA is TGTGCCAGCAGCTTCCGGACCAGTTCCAATGAGCAGTTCTTC.

This clonotype was counted at least ten times. The rearrangement uses TRBV20-1 and TRBJ1-6, with D possibly being TRBD1 (5 bases). V was cut by 0 bases and J by 10 bases, with 13 bases left in between. Germline values: CDR1 DFQATT, CDR2 SNEGSKA (reference sequence). The CDR3 spans 14 residues. CDR3 nucleotide sequence: TGCAGTGCTAGAGATCCAGGGTTTGGGTCACCCCTCCACTTT. It translates to CSARDPGFGSPLHF.

This clonotype was seen only a few times. The rearrangement uses TRBV5-1 and TRBJ2-7; 8 positions match TRBD2. The CDR3 is 15 residues long. CDR1 is SGHRS and CDR2 is YFSETQ in the germline V gene. Germline trimming cut 4 bases from V and 6 bases from J; bases unmatched to any gene: 12. CDR3 residues: CASSKQGLGGGEQYF. DNA for the CDR3: TGCGCCAGCAGCAAACAGGGCCTCGGGGGGGGCGAGCAGTACTTC. Supplemented by reference TRBV5-1 and TRBJ2-7, the full variable domain reads KAGVTQTPRYLIKTRGQQVTLSCSPISGHRSVSWYQQTPGQGLQFLFEYFSETQRNKGNFPGRFSGRQFSNSRSEMNVSTLELGDSALYLCASSKQGLGGGEQYFGPGTRLTVT.

This clonotype was seen a few times. The chain uses TRBV5-1 and TRBJ2-2; possibly TRBD2 for D (5 bases). Trimming stripped 2 bases from V and 2 bases from J, with 10 bases between. CDR1 SGHRS and CDR2 YFSETQ come from the germline V gene. CDR3 size: 15 residues. CDR3 loop: CASSFSRGNTGELFF. CDR3 nucleotide sequence: TGCGCCAGCAGCTTCTCACGGGGAAACACCGGGGAGCTGTTTTTT.

This clonotype has ten or more counts. This sequence joins TRBV5-1 and TRBJ1-2, with 9 bases identical to TRBD1. Germline V gene lookup returns CDR1 SGHRS and CDR2 YFSETQ. The CDR3 covers 19 residues. After removal of 4 bases from V and 2 bases from J, the junction contained 18 bases not matched to a gene. The CDR3 spells CASSPVLGTSGTGNYGYTF. The CDR3 coding sequence is TGCGCCAGCAGCCCCGTGTTGGGGACTTCCGGGACAGGGAACTATGGCTACACCTTC.

This clonotype was counted ten times or more. The chain carries TRBV3-1 and TRBJ2-1; 7 nucleotides line up with TRBD1. The J segment lost 2 bases and the V segment lost 1 base, leaving 2 bases of the junction unmatched. Germline V gene sequence: CDR1 LGHDT, CDR2 YNNKEL (reference sequence). The CDR3 runs 15 residues. CDR3 residues: CASSQGQGPYNEQFF. In DNA, the CDR3 is TGTGCCAGCAGCCAAGGACAGGGCCCCTACAATGAGCAGTTCTTC.

In its sample, this clonotype was seen many times. The gene calls are TRBV12-3 or TRBV12-4 and TRBJ2-5; 7 bases align to TRBD1. This CDR3 is built from 14 residues. V lost 5 bases to trimming and J lost 3 bases; unmatched junction nucleotides: 6. CDR3 sequence: CASSPHRGEETQYF. The CDR3 bases are TGTGCCAGCAGTCCGCACAGGGGAGAAGAGACCCAGTACTTC.

The chain links TRBV6-5 to TRBJ1-2, with TRBD1 matching over 12 bases. Germline CDR1 MNHEY, CDR2 SVGAGI. CDR3 length: 17 amino acids. Trimming cost V 2 bases and J 1 base; bases outside gene matches: 5. In nucleotides, the CDR3 is TGTGCCAGCAGTTACCAGGGACAGGGGGCTTTTAACTATGGCTACACCTTC. Translated: CASSYQGQGAFNYGYTF.

This clonotype has ten or more counts. This sequence joins TRBV11-2 and TRBJ2-1; D gene ambiguous. The CDR3 is made up of 13 amino acids. The V end was cut by 7 bases, the J end by 9 bases, with 16 bases between. Germline V gene data show CDR1 as SGHAT and CDR2 as FQNNGV. The CDR3 DNA sequence: TGTGCCAGCACCGCATCTAGGTGGGGTGAGCAGTTCTTC. The encoded protein is CASTASRWGEQFF. The full variable domain, in which reference TRBV11-2 and TRBJ2-1 provide the parts outside the CDR3, is EAGVAQSPRYKIIEKRQSVAFWCNPISGHATLYWYQQILGQGPKLLIQFQNNGVVDDSQLPKDRFSAERLKGVDSTLKIQPAKLEDSAVYLCASTASRWGEQFFGPGTRLTVL.

The table lists this clonotype with many counts. The chain links TRBV12-3 or TRBV12-4 to TRBJ2-7; TRBD1 agrees at 9 bases. The V segment lost 6 bases and the J segment 6 bases; nucleotides outside the gene matches: 9. This CDR3 region has 14 residues. CDR3 residues: CASSSGTGMAEQYF. For the CDR3, the DNA is TGTGCCAGCAGCTCCGGGACAGGGATGGCCGAGCAGTACTTC.

This clonotype has a count of ten or more. The chain is built from TRBV20-1 and TRBJ2-1; 8 positions agree with TRBD2. The CDR3 contains 19 residues. With 3 bases clipped from V and 6 bases from J, the junction kept 22 bases outside the gene matches. CDR1 and CDR2 from the germline V gene are DFQATT and SNEGSKA (reference sequence). The CDR3 region has the DNA TGCAGTGCTAGCAAGTCGACGGGAGGGCCCGGAAACCGGGGCAATGAGCAGTTCTTC. Its translation: CSASKSTGGPGNRGNEQFF.

The rearrangement links TRBV4-1 to TRBJ2-1; 11 bases agree with TRBD2. The CDR3 contains 18 residues. J gave up 0 bases and V 1 base, and 5 bases lay outside the gene matches. Germline V gene sequence: CDR1 MGHRA, CDR2 YSYEKL. CDR3 nucleotide sequence: TGCGCCAGCAGCCAAGGGACTAGCGGGCTTAGCTCCTACAATGAGCAGTTCTTC. It encodes CASSQGTSGLSSYNEQFF.

Many counts were recorded for this clonotype. The chain joins TRBV11-2 to TRBJ2-3; D not resolved. The length of the CDR3 is 15 residues. Germline CDR1 SGHAT, CDR2 FQNNGV. The ends were cut back, 0 bases at V and 1 base at J, with 8 bases in the middle. For the CDR3, the DNA is TGTGCCAGCAGCTTAGAGAGCGCCCGCACAGATACGCAGTATTTT. Encoded protein: CASSLESARTDTQYF.

Many counts were recorded for this clonotype. The V and J genes are TRBV28 and TRBJ2-7; possible D gene TRBD2, 6 bases. Germline V gene data show CDR1 as MDHEN and CDR2 as SYDVKM. The V and J ends lost 2 bases and 3 bases respectively, with 14 bases between them. The CDR3 is made up of 15 amino acids. The CDR3 sequence is CASSLRLSGGYEQYF. In DNA form, the CDR3 reads TGTGCCAGCAGTTTAAGGCTTAGCGGAGGCTACGAGCAGTACTTC.

This clonotype was detected only a few times. A clone one base away is much larger, so this may be a read error. The gene calls are TRBV12-3 or TRBV12-4 and TRBJ2-7, with D tentatively TRBD2 (5 bases). This CDR3 spans 11 amino acids. The CDR3 sequence is CASSLASEQHF. CDR3 DNA: TGTGCCAGCAGTTTAGCTAGCGAGCAGCACTTC.

This clonotype was detected many times. The rearrangement uses TRBV11-2 and TRBJ2-1; D remains ambiguous. Germline V lookup: CDR1 SGHAT, CDR2 FQNNGV. Trimming took 1 base from V and 4 from J, leaving 5 bases between them. This CDR3 has 13 amino acids. For the CDR3, the DNA is TGTGCCAGCAGCTTAGGCCGGTACAATGAGCAGTTCTTC. Translated, it gives CASSLGRYNEQFF. Supplemented by reference TRBV11-2 and TRBJ2-1, the full variable domain reads EAGVAQSPRYKIIEKRQSVAFWCNPISGHATLYWYQQILGQGPKLLIQFQNNGVVDDSQLPKDRFSAERLKGVDSTLKIQPAKLEDSAVYLCASSLGRYNEQFFGPGTRLTVL.

This chain uses TRBV12-3 or TRBV12-4 with TRBJ1-5; D might be TRBD1 (5 bases). This CDR3 region has 15 residues. The V end was cut by 6 bases, the J end by 2 bases, with 14 bases between. CDR3 sequence reads: CASSVGGVGNQPQHF. The CDR3 DNA reads TGTGCCAGCAGCGTGGGGGGGGTTGGCAATCAGCCCCAGCATTTT.

V is TRBV28 and J is TRBJ2-7; D is unclear. Germline CDR1 and CDR2: MDHEN and SYDVKM. The CDR3 is made up of 16 amino acids. Trimming took off 3 bases at V and 0 bases at J, with 15 bases between the two ends. The CDR3 DNA is TGTGCCAGCAGTTTTAGTGGACGGGCCAGCTCCTACGAGCAGTACTTC. Amino acid sequence: CASSFSGRASSYEQYF.

V and J are TRBV15 and TRBJ1-5; maybe TRBD1 (5 bases). The germline V and J ends were trimmed by 2 bases and 0 bases, with 8 bases remaining between them. Germline V gene data show CDR1 as LNHNV and CDR2 as YYDKDF (reference sequence). The CDR3 contains 15 residues. The CDR3 loop is CATSRQGNSNQPQHF. DNA for the CDR3: TGTGCCACCAGCAGACAGGGTAATAGCAATCAGCCCCAGCATTTT.

This clonotype was recorded at least ten times. The chain has TRBV12-3 or TRBV12-4 and TRBJ2-1, with D perhaps matching TRBD2 (6 bases). Trimming removed 10 bases at V and 6 bases at J, with 19 bases between. This CDR3 spans 14 amino acids. This CDR3 is CATGGDSSINEQFF. DNA of the CDR3: TGTGCCACCGGCGGGGACTCCTCCATCAATGAGCAGTTCTTC.

This clonotype was recorded at least ten times. The chain carries TRBV6-1 and TRBJ2-1; 7 bases fit TRBD1. In germline, CDR1 is MNHNS, CDR2 SASEGT. Trimming cost V 6 bases and J 6 bases; bases outside gene matches: 11. This CDR3 contains 15 residues. The CDR3 sequence: CASRSTGQQVNEQFF. The CDR3, as DNA: TGTGCCAGCAGGTCGACAGGGCAACAGGTCAATGAGCAGTTCTTC.

The V gene is TRBV19, the J gene TRBJ2-5; TRBD2 agrees at 12 bases. This CDR3 has 14 amino acids. J gave up 5 bases and V 9 bases, and 7 bases lay outside the gene matches. Per the germline V gene, CDR1 is LNHDA and CDR2 is SQIVND (reference sequence). The CDR3 DNA reads TGTGCCAGCAGACTAGCGGGAGACATTGAGACCCAGTACTTC. Its translation: CASRLAGDIETQYF. The full variable domain, completed using reference TRBV19 and TRBJ2-5, is DGGITQSPKYLFRKEGQNVTLSCEQNLNHDAMYWYRQDPGQGLRLIYYSQIVNDFQKGDIAEGYSVSREKKESFPLTVTSAQKNPTAFYLCASRLAGDIETQYFGPGTRLLVL.

About this clonotype: A clone one base away is much larger, so this may be a read error. This sequence joins TRBV15 and TRBJ2-2; D call uncertain. Germline CDR1 LNHNV, CDR2 YYDKDF (reference sequence). The CDR3 contains 15 residues. Here the CDR3 DNA reads TGTGCCGCCAGCAGAGAAAAGGCTGAGACCGGGGAGCTGTTTTTT. This encodes CAASREKAETGELFF.